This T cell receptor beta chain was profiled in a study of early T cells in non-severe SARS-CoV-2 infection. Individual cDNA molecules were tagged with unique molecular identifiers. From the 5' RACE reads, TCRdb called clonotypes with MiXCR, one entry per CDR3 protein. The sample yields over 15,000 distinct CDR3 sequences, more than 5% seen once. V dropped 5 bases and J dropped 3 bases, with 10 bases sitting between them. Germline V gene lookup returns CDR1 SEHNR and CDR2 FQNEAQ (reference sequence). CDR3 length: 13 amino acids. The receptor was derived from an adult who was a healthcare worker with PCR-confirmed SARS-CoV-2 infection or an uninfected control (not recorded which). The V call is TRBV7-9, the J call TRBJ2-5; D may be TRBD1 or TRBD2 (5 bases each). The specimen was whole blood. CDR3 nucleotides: TGTGCCAGCAGCGGGGGAAGCGAAGAGACCCAGTACTTC. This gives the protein CASSGGSEETQYF.